Below are 27 T cell receptor beta chains sequenced from a single sample in a study of T cell responses to AZD1222 COVID-19 vaccine. TCRdb's copy holds only in-frame clones and misses some; the assay was immunoSEQ multiplex PCR. This sample has 100,000 to 150,000 clones, with approximately 88% found just once. The sequencing here drew on peripheral blood, taken on day 0 of AZD1222 vaccination. These receptors were taken from an adult in good health.

This rearrangement joins TRBV30 to TRBJ1-6; D is perhaps TRBD1 (5 bases). Per the germline V gene, CDR1 is GTSNPN and CDR2 is SVGIG (reference sequence). This CDR3 has 15 amino acids. The ends were cut back, 8 bases at V and 0 bases at J, with 14 bases in the middle. CDR3 protein: CAGLWGSSYNSPLHF. The CDR3 DNA is TGTGCCGGATTGTGGGGGAGCTCCTATAATTCACCCCTCCACTTT.

The genes are TRBV21-1 and TRBJ1-3; the D call in the table, TRBD1, was not verified against the DNA. TRBV21-1 is labeled a pseudogene. The CDR3 length is 19 residues. The CDR3 DNA follows: TGTGCCAGCAGCAAAGGGATACACCGCCCGACAGGGACTGGAAACACCATATATTTT. It encodes CASSKGIHRPTGTGNTIYF.

This clone was counted a few times. This rearrangement joins TRBV2 to TRBJ2-7, with D uncertain. The CDR3 length is 14 residues. Trimming stripped 5 bases from V and 2 bases from J, with 13 bases between. CDR1 and CDR2 from the germline V gene are SNHLY and FYNNEI. In DNA, the CDR3 is TGTGCCAGCAGTACCTGGACGGTAACCTACGAGCAGTACTTC. It translates to CASSTWTVTYEQYF.

The V gene is TRBV7-9, the J gene TRBJ1-6; 7 bases map to TRBD1. J lost 10 bases, V lost 5 bases, and 5 bases had no gene match. Germline assignment: CDR1 SEHNR and CDR2 FQNEAQ (reference sequence). The CDR3 contains 13 residues. The CDR3, as DNA: TGTGCCAGCAGCGACAGGGTATCCTCACCCCTCCACTTT. This gives the protein CASSDRVSSPLHF.

The V gene is TRBV28, the J gene TRBJ1-4; no firm D call. Trimming removed 10 bases at V and 8 bases at J, with 11 bases between. The V gene's germline CDR1 is MDHEN and CDR2 SYDVKM. The CDR3 runs 11 residues. Here the CDR3 reads CAISGLEKLFF. CDR3 DNA sequence: TGTGCCATTTCCGGACTGGAAAAACTGTTTTTT. Filled out from reference TRBV28 and TRBJ1-4, the complete variable domain reads DVKVTQSSRYLVKRTGEKVFLECVQDMDHENMFWYRQDPGLGLRLIYFSYDVKMKEKGDIPEGYSVSREKKERFSLILESASTNQTSMYLCAISGLEKLFFGSGTQLSVL.

The chain recombines TRBV10-3 with TRBJ1-6; TRBD1 matches 8 bases. CDR3 length: 15 amino acids. V gave up 4 bases and J gave up 9 bases; unmatched junction bases: 8. Germline values: CDR1 ENHRY, CDR2 SYGVKD. DNA of the CDR3: TGTGCCATCAGTGCCTCTGGACAGGGTGGTTCACCCCTCCACTTT. Amino acid sequence: CAISASGQGGSPLHF.

The chain employs TRBV7-8 and TRBJ1-6; no firm D call. Germline V lookup: CDR1 SGHVS, CDR2 FQNEAQ. The CDR3 sequence is 15 residues long. Between the trimmed V and J ends, which lost 5 bases and 7 bases, there was a span of 15 bases. The CDR3 reads CASSRATSNNSPLHF. The CDR3 coding sequence is TGTGCCAGCAGCCGAGCGACATCGAACAATTCACCCCTCCACTTT.

This chain connects TRBV3-1 (or the pseudogene TRBV3-2) to TRBJ2-1; 8 bases agree with TRBD2. Unmatched junction bases numbered 4, after V lost 2 bases and J lost 4 bases. The CDR3 consists of 15 residues. CDR1 and CDR2 (germline): LGHDT, YNNKEL (reference sequence). CDR3 region: CASSQLAGPYNEQFF. CDR3 nucleotides: TGTGCCAGCAGCCAACTAGCGGGCCCATACAATGAGCAGTTCTTC.

Only one count was recorded for this clone. CDR3 protein: CATRGLANYNEQFF. The CDR3 DNA follows: TGTGCCACCAGAGGTCTAGCGAATTACAATGAGCAGTTCTTC. The chain combines TRBV19 with TRBJ2-1; D might be TRBD2 (6 bases). The CDR3 is 14 residues long. V was shortened by 10 bases and J by 4 bases, with 17 bases between the two germline ends. From germline, CDR1 is LNHDA and CDR2 SQIVND (reference sequence).

The chain employs TRBV11-2 and TRBJ2-3; TRBD2 matches at 13 bases. Trimming cost V 6 bases and J 2 bases; bases outside gene matches: 11. The CDR3 length is 18 residues. Per germline, CDR1 SGHAT and CDR2 FQNNGV. The CDR3 DNA sequence: TGTGCCAGCAGGCGGACTAGCGGGGGAAGTCCTTTCACAGATACGCAGTATTTT. It translates to CASRRTSGGSPFTDTQYF.

V gene TRBV28 combines with J gene TRBJ1-6; D may be TRBD1 (5 bases). With 4 bases removed from V and 8 bases from J, the gap between germline ends came to 15 bases. Germline lookup yields CDR1 MDHEN and CDR2 SYDVKM. This CDR3 contains 15 residues. In DNA form, the CDR3 reads TGTGCCAGCAGTTCCCCCACGGGGACTTATTCACCCCTCCACTTT. Residues: CASSSPTGTYSPLHF.

This clone was seen a single time. V and J are TRBV20-1 and TRBJ1-2, with 7 bases matching TRBD1. V dropped 5 bases and J dropped 4; count of bases not matched to a gene: 1. The CDR3 runs to 11 residues. The V gene's germline CDR1 is DFQATT and CDR2 SNEGSKA (reference sequence). The CDR3 spells CSAGQAYGYTF. The CDR3 region has the DNA TGCAGTGCTGGACAGGCCTATGGCTACACCTTC.

The genes are TRBV7-2 and TRBJ1-1; 7 nucleotides match TRBD1. CDR3 length: 14 residues. V trimming: 1 base; J trimming: 4 bases; junction bases outside the gene matches: 3. Germline assignment: CDR1 SGHTA and CDR2 FQGNSA. In nucleotides, the CDR3 is TGTGCCAGCAGCTTAGGCAGGGGGGGCACTGAAGCTTTCTTT. Translating it yields CASSLGRGGTEAFF.

The table lists this clone with a few counts. The CDR3 DNA sequence: TGCGCCAGCAGCCCAGGTGGGGGCTCTGGAAACACCATATATTTT. Amino acid sequence: CASSPGGGSGNTIYF. The chain employs TRBV5-1 and TRBJ1-3, with a tentative D call TRBD1 (5 bases). The ends were cut back, 4 bases at V and 0 bases at J, with 11 bases in the middle. The CDR3 sequence is 15 residues long. Germline V CDR1 and CDR2: SGHRS, YFSETQ. Full variable domain (remainder filled in from reference TRBV5-1 and TRBJ1-3): KAGVTQTPRYLIKTRGQQVTLSCSPISGHRSVSWYQQTPGQGLQFLFEYFSETQRNKGNFPGRFSGRQFSNSRSEMNVSTLELGDSALYLCASSPGGGSGNTIYFGEGSWLTVV.

The rearrangement links TRBV11-2 to TRBJ1-4; 9 bases are a match to TRBD1. This CDR3 contains 16 residues. After removal of 1 base from V and 7 bases from J, the junction contained 7 bases not matched to a gene. In germline, CDR1 is SGHAT, CDR2 FQNNGV. The CDR3 spells CASSLVTGTGTEKLFF. CDR3 DNA sequence: TGTGCCAGCAGCTTAGTTACCGGGACAGGGACTGAAAAACTGTTTTTT.

The rearrangement links TRBV5-4 to TRBJ2-1, with 8 bases lining up with TRBD2. Germline V gene lookup returns CDR1 SGHNT and CDR2 YYREEE (reference sequence). V lost 4 bases, J lost 0 bases, and 6 bases stayed unmatched. The CDR3 covers 16 residues. CDR3 region: CASSAGGTSSYNEQFF. CDR3 bases: TGTGCCAGCAGCGCGGGGGGTACGAGCTCCTACAATGAGCAGTTCTTC. The whole variable domain, filled in from reference TRBV5-4 and TRBJ2-1, reads ETGVTQSPTHLIKTRGQQVTLRCSSQSGHNTVSWYQQALGQGPQFIFQYYREEENGRGNFPPRFSGLQFPNYSSELNVNALELDDSALYLCASSAGGTSSYNEQFFGPGTRLTVL.

This rearrangement joins TRBV11-2 to TRBJ1-6; tentative D call: TRBD1 (5 bases). V lost 4 bases to trimming and J lost 5 bases, with 15 bases between them. Germline loops: CDR1 SGHAT, CDR2 FQNNGV. CDR3 length: 16 amino acids. The CDR3 loop reads CASSSHQGPDNSPLHF. As DNA, the CDR3 is TGTGCCAGCAGCTCCCACCAGGGACCCGATAATTCACCCCTCCACTTT. Full variable domain (missing parts from reference TRBV11-2 and TRBJ1-6): EAGVAQSPRYKIIEKRQSVAFWCNPISGHATLYWYQQILGQGPKLLIQFQNNGVVDDSQLPKDRFSAERLKGVDSTLKIQPAKLEDSAVYLCASSSHQGPDNSPLHFGNGTRLTVT.

The rearrangement links TRBV5-1 to TRBJ2-2; perhaps TRBD2 as D (5 bases). The CDR3 loop spans 15 amino acids. The germline gives CDR1 SGHRS, CDR2 YFSETQ. V lost 0 bases, J lost 2 bases, and 8 bases lay in between. As DNA, the CDR3 is TGCGCCAGCAGCTTGGTAGCGCTTAACACCGGGGAGCTGTTTTTT. Its translation: CASSLVALNTGELFF.

The chain combines TRBV30 with TRBJ2-1; 10 nucleotides agree with TRBD2. The V segment lost 5 bases and the J segment 6 bases; nucleotides outside the gene matches: 4. The germline V gene has CDR1 GTSNPN and CDR2 SVGIG (reference sequence). This CDR3 is built from 13 residues. This chain's CDR3 is CAWELAGANEQFF. The CDR3 region has the DNA TGTGCCTGGGAGCTAGCGGGAGCCAATGAGCAGTTCTTC.

V is TRBV5-8 and J is TRBJ1-4; TRBD1 aligns across 7 bases. CDR1 SGHTS and CDR2 YDEGEE come from the germline V gene. The length of the CDR3 is 15 residues. Germline trimming cut 2 bases from V and 5 bases from J; bases unmatched to any gene: 6. The CDR3: CASSFGTDKNEKLFF. The CDR3 bases are TGTGCCAGCAGCTTTGGGACAGACAAAAATGAAAAACTGTTTTTT.

The chain combines TRBV6-2 or TRBV6-3 with TRBJ2-2; no firm D call. Germline-derived CDR1 and CDR2 are MNHEY and SVGEGT. The CDR3 totals 12 residues. V gave up 0 bases and J gave up 7 bases, with 3 bases separating them. The CDR3 DNA reads as TGTGCCAGCAGTTACTCCTACGGGGAGCTGTTTTTT. This gives the protein CASSYSYGELFF.

The chain joins TRBV6-4 to TRBJ1-2, with unresolved D. CDR3 length equals 15 residues. The germline V and J ends were trimmed by 0 bases and 7 bases, with 15 bases remaining between them. The germline gives CDR1 MRHNA, CDR2 SNTAGT. The CDR3 coding sequence is TGTGCCAGCAGTGACTCGCTGAGGGCGTTCGGTGGCTACACCTTC. This encodes CASSDSLRAFGGYTF.

The V gene is TRBV6-2 or TRBV6-3, the J gene TRBJ1-5, with a weak D call TRBD1 (5 bases). Per the germline V gene, CDR1 is MNHEY and CDR2 is SVGEGT. V shed 6 bases and J shed 6 bases, with 12 bases lying between them. The CDR3 contains 13 residues. The DNA for the CDR3 is TGTGCCAGCAGCCTCGGGGCAAGTCAGCCCCAGCATTTT. Its protein product is CASSLGASQPQHF.

The rearrangement joins TRBV12-5 to TRBJ1-1; 7 nucleotides agree with TRBD1. After removal of 7 bases from V and 1 base from J, the junction contained 3 bases not matched to a gene. The CDR3 sequence is 13 residues long. CDR1 and CDR2 from the germline V gene are LGHNT and FRNRAP. This chain's CDR3 is CASAPGGNTEAFF. CDR3 DNA sequence: TGTGCTAGTGCCCCAGGGGGGAACACTGAAGCTTTCTTT.

V is TRBV6-4 and J is TRBJ2-3; D might be TRBD2 (6 bases). The CDR3 totals 18 residues. Germline V CDR1 and CDR2: MRHNA, SNTAGT. The V gene lost 4 bases and the J gene lost 0 bases, with 20 bases spanning the gap. This CDR3 reads CASSAGTGRHSSTDTQYF. The CDR3 DNA reads as TGTGCCAGCAGTGCCGGGACTGGACGCCACTCTAGCACAGATACGCAGTATTTT.

This chain links TRBV19 with TRBJ1-2; D ambiguous. Germline V gene data show CDR1 as LNHDA and CDR2 as SQIVND (reference sequence). V was pared by 10 bases and J by 5 bases, with 23 bases between. CDR3 size: 15 residues. The CDR3 region has the DNA TGTGCCACCTATCCTCGTATTGAGTCGGGGTATGGCTACACCTTC. It translates to CATYPRIESGYGYTF.

The V gene is TRBV29-1, the J gene TRBJ1-2; possibly TRBD1 for D (5 bases). The CDR3 loop spans 12 amino acids. The V and J ends lost 4 bases and 9 bases respectively, with 15 bases between them. The germline CDR1 and CDR2 sequences are SQVTM and ANQGSEA. CDR3 protein: CSVGAWGLSYTF. The CDR3 region has the DNA TGCAGCGTTGGGGCCTGGGGGTTGAGCTACACCTTC.